Listed here is a single T cell receptor (beta chain). What it binds is unknown. Generated by immunoSEQ multiplex PCR, the TCRdb table keeps only in-frame clones and is missing some. Of 41,000 or so clones in the sample, around 73% are singletons; the top ten hold roughly a fifth. The data are from a study of OX40 agonist ivuxolimab in advanced cancers. The germline CDR1 and CDR2 sequences are SGHRS and YFSETQ. V was trimmed by 0 bases and J by 1 base, leaving 4 bases between them. CDR3 length equals 14 residues. Study-wide points: In the 0.1 to 3.0 mg/kg range, CD4+ and CD8+ blood T cells had expanded clonally by week 6.

The chain has TRBV5-1 and TRBJ2-2; D is unclear. Sample: CD4+ or CD8+ T cells sorted from blood, taken in a trial of the OX40 agonist ivuxolimab. The TCR was taken from an adult with an advanced solid tumor such as melanoma, head and neck, liver or kidney cancer. CDR3 in amino acids: CASSLGGNTGELFF. Written as DNA, the CDR3 is TGCGCCAGCAGCTTGGGGGGGAACACCGGGGAGCTGTTTTTT.